There are many counts of the clone carrying this T cell receptor beta chain. Its cognate antigen is unknown. Newly diagnosed hyperthyroidism donors, aged 18 to 65, duration under 2 months. Beta-chain TCR CDR3 regions were amplified from RNA transcripts. The first round was an RT-PCR with HTBI primers, and the second round was a multiplex PCR. TCRdb analysed the multiplex PCR reads with MiXCR anew, one entry per CDR3 protein. The data contain 500,000 to 700,000 distinct CDR3 sequences, 35% to 45% of them seen just once; the ten biggest clones take up roughly 4.5%. Germline CDR1 reads SGHVS; CDR2 reads FNYEAQ. V lost 4 bases and J 1 base, leaving 22 bases between the germline ends. This CDR3 contains 18 residues. This record belongs to a study of Graves' ophthalmopathy and Graves' hyperthyroidism. About the research overall: Where ophthalmopathy was absent within 18 months of follow-up, hyperthyroidism was stable.

Study-wide points: Built on 13 signatures, a model told ophthalmopathy apart from stable hyperthyroidism with about 85% sensitivity and approximately 80% specificity.

Sequenced: peripheral blood or thyroid tissue (not recorded which). The V call is TRBV7-6, the J call TRBJ2-5; weak D call: TRBD1 (6 bases). This clonotype was obtained from an adult man with Graves' hyperthyroidism. CDR3 protein: CASSSLQGPRVAQETQYF. CDR3 nucleotide sequence: TGTGCCAGCAGCTCCCTACAGGGTCCCCGGGTAGCCCAAGAGACCCAGTACTTC.